This T cell receptor (beta chain) was found in a study of CD8 T cells in Susac syndrome. Germline loops: CDR1 SNHLY, CDR2 FYNNEI. This CDR3 has 14 residues. V was trimmed by 7 bases and J by 6 bases, leaving 16 bases between them. Staining for CD27 and CD45RA delineated memory subsets for TEMRA sorting. Roughly 0.45 to 1 ug RNA was reverse transcribed with random hexamers. TCRdb fed the immunoSEQ multiplex PCR reads into MiXCR, producing one record per CDR3 protein. Among about 2,600 distinct CDR3 sequences listed, roughly 74% were seen once. What was sequenced was CD8+ TEMRA cells from PBMCs. The subset is: FACS-sorted terminally differentiated effector memory CD8+ T cells re-expressing CD45RA (CD8+ TEMRA). The sequence was collected from a human donor with Susac syndrome. This chain links TRBV2 with TRBJ2-1; D unclear. The CDR3 here is CASNRGGEVNEQFF. CDR3 bases: TGTGCCAGCAATAGAGGTGGCGAGGTCAATGAGCAGTTCTTC.